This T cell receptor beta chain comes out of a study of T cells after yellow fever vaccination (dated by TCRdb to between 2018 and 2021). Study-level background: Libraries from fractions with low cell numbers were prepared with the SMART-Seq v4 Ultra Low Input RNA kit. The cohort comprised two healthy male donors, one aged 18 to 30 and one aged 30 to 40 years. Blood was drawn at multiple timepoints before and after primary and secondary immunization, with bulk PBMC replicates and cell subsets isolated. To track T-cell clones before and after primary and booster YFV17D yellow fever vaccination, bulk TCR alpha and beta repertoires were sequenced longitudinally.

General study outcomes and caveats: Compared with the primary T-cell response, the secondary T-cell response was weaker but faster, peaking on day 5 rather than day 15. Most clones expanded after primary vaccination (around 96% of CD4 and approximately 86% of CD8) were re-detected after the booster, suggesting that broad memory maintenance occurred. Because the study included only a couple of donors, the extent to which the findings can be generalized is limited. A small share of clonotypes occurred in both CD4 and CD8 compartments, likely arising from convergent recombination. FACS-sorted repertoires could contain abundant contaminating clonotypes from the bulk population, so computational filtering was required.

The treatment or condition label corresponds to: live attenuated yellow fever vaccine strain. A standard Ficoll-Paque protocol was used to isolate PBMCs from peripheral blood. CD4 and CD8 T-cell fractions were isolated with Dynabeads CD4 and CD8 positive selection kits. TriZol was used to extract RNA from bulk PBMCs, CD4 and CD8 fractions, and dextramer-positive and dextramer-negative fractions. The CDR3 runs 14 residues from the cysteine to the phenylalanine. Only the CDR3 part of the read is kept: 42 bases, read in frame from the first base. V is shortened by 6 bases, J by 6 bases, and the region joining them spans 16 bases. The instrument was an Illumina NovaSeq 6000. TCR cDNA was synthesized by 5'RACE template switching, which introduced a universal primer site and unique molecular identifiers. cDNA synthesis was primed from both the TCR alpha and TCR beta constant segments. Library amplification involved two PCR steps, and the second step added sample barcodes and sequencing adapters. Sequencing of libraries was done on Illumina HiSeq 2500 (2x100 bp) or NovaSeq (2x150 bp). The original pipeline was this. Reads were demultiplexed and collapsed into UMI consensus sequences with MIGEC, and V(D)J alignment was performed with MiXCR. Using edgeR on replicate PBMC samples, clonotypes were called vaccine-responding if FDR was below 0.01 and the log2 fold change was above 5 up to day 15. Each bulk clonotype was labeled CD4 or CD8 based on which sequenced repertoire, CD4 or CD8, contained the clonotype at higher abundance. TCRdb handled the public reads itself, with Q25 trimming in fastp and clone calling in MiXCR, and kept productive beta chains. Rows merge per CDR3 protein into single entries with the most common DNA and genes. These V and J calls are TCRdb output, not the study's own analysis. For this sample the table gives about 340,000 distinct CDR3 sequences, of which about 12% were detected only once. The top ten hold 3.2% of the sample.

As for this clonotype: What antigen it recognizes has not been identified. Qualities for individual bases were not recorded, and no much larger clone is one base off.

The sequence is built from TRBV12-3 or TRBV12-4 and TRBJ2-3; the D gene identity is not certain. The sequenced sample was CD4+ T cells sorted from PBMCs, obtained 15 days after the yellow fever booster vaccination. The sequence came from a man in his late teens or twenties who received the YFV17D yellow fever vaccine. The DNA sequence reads TGTGCCAGCAGAGAACGGCCCGGCCTCGATACGCAGTATTTT. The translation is CASRERPGLDTQYF.